This TCR beta chain was found in a study of molecular identifiers for immune sequencing clone quantification. This clonotype was picked up many times. Its antigen remains unidentified. V lost 4 bases, J lost 3 bases, and 9 bases lay in between. Germline assignment: CDR1 SGHDN and CDR2 FVKESK. The CDR3 covers 13 residues. Findings and limits, study-wide: Single-cell amounts of spiked Jurkat TCR RNA were reportedly detectable among 950,000 to 1,000,000 naive cells.

Listed TCR primers and previously described methods were used for bulk TCR libraries. MiXCR, run by TCRdb on the PCR reads, gives a single entry per CDR3 protein. There are around 470,000 distinct CDR3 sequences in the sample; roughly 25% occur only once, and over 0.6% lies in the top ten. The clonotype was recovered from a human donor in good health. Some libraries in this study had Jurkat cell RNA spiked in. This chain joins TRBV14 and TRBJ1-2; maybe TRBD1 (5 bases). Sequenced material: naive CD8+ T cells from blood, with Jurkat cell RNA spiked in. Subset: FACS-sorted CD8+CD4-CCR7+CD45RA+ naive T cells. The CDR3 bases are TGTGCCAGCAGCCCCGGGACGGACTATGGCTACACCTTC. As protein: CASSPGTDYGYTF.